The rows below give T cell receptor beta chains drawn from one sample of a study of blood T cell repertoires in COVID-19. Sequencing was performed with immunoSEQ multiplex PCR; in TCRdb, only in-frame clones are kept and a portion is missing. The top ten clones hold 3% to 4% of a sample with approximately 300,000 clones, 90% of them seen once. Sequencing was carried out using peripheral blood. Receptors originate from a woman aged 35 to 49 with acute or convalescent COVID-19. Both conserved end residues are part of each CDR3. A D gene is named only where the DNA matches it firmly. Expanded clones are given a class, and other clones once, few, many or no size at all.

D,length,V,size,J,DNA,CDR3
-,17,TRBV21-1,-,TRBJ1-5,TGTGCCAGCAGCAAAGCGGGACAGGGAGGTAGCAATCAGCCCCAGCATTTT,CASSKAGQGGSNQPQHF
-,14,TRBV27,-,TRBJ1-1,TGTGCCAGCAGTTTTGGGCGGGATAACACTGAAGCTTTCTTT,CASSFGRDNTEAFF
-,14,TRBV5-1,-,TRBJ1-1,TGCGCCAGCAGTTTGCGTACGGGTGAAACTGAAGCTTTCTTT,CASSLRTGETEAFF
TRBD1,13,TRBV5-1,-,TRBJ1-1,TGCGCCAGCAGTCCCGGACAGGGGTCTGAAGCTTTCTTT,CASSPGQGSEAFF
-,13,TRBV28,-,TRBJ1-1,TGTGCCAGCAGTTTGGTACAGGGCCCTGAAGCTTTCTTT,CASSLVQGPEAFF
-,16,TRBV5-1,-,TRBJ1-1,TGCGCCAGCAGCTTCCGAGGGTCCCCCTCGAACACTGAAGCTTTCTTT,CASSFRGSPSNTEAFF
TRBD1,14,TRBV19,-,TRBJ2-3,TGTGCCAGTAGTCGGACAGGGTTTACAGATACGCAGTATTTT,CASSRTGFTDTQYF
TRBD1,14,TRBV2,-,TRBJ2-2,TGTGCCAGCAGGGGGGACAGGGGCACCGGGGAGCTGTTTTTT,CASRGDRGTGELFF
-,14,TRBV20-1,-,TRBJ2-3,TGCAGTGCTAGTACCCCAAACAACGCAGATACGCAGTATTTT,CSASTPNNADTQYF
TRBD2,15,TRBV18,-,TRBJ2-3,TGTGCCAGCTCAAGCGGGACTGGCCATGGGGATACGCAGTATTTT,CASSSGTGHGDTQYF
-,14,TRBV24-1,-,TRBJ1-5,TGTGCCACCATGAAGAAGGACAGTGGTCAGCCCCAGCATTTT,CATMKKDSGQPQHF
-,18,TRBV5-4,-,TRBJ2-6,TGTGCCAGCAGCTTCCCCCGACAGGCCGTCTCTGGGGCCAACGTCCTGACTTTC,CASSFPRQAVSGANVLTF
-,14,TRBV6-5,-,TRBJ1-2,TGTGCCAGCAGTTACTCGATAACAGGTGGTGGCTACACCTTC,CASSYSITGGGYTF
-,14,TRBV29-1,-,TRBJ1-1,TGCAGCGCTGAGCAAGGTGGGGGCGGCACTGAAGCTTTCTTT,CSAEQGGGGTEAFF
-,16,TRBV7-8,-,TRBJ2-1,TGTGCCAGCAGCTTATATCCGGGGAGCTCCTACAATGAGCAGTTCTTC,CASSLYPGSSYNEQFF
-,12,TRBV7-3,-,TRBJ2-1,TGTGCCAGCAGCTTAAGCGGCAATGAGCAGTTCTTC,CASSLSGNEQFF
-,17,TRBV5-4,-,TRBJ2-2,TGTGCCAGCAGCATCGCAGGGGGGCCTGTTAGGACCGGGGAGCTGTTTTTT,CASSIAGGPVRTGELFF
-,14,TRBV7-8,-,TRBJ2-2,TGTGCCGGAGGGGGGGGCGCGAACACCGGGGAGCTGTTTTTT,CAGGGGANTGELFF
-,13,TRBV6-5,-,TRBJ1-2,TGTGCCAGCAGTTACCAGACCCGGGGGGGCTACACCTTC,CASSYQTRGGYTF
TRBD1,18,TRBV6-1,-,TRBJ1-5,TGTGCCAGCAGTGTCCTAAAAGGGACAGGAAAGGGCAATCAGCCCCAGCATTTT,CASSVLKGTGKGNQPQHF
TRBD2,18,TRBV6-6,few,TRBJ2-3,TGTGCCAGCAGTCATCCGGGACTAGCGGGGGGGCAGACAGATACGCAGTATTTT,CASSHPGLAGGQTDTQYF
-,15,TRBV18,-,TRBJ1-3,TGTGCCAGCTCACCCCAAGGGACAAGGGGAAACACCATATATTTT,CASSPQGTRGNTIYF
-,14,TRBV3-1/TRBV3-2,-,TRBJ2-1,TGTGCCAGCAGCCAACGCGGCTCCTACAATGAGCAGTTCTTC,CASSQRGSYNEQFF
TRBD2,15,TRBV7-8,-,TRBJ2-1,TGTGCCAGCAGCTTAGGCGCCATAGCGGGGGCTGAGCAGTTCTTC,CASSLGAIAGAEQFF
-,16,TRBV18,few,TRBJ1-6,TGTGCCAGCTCACCCCCCGGGACTCCCAATAATTCACCCCTCCACTTT,CASSPPGTPNNSPLHF
TRBD2,14,TRBV2,-,TRBJ2-1,TGTGCCAGCCTCAGACTAGCGGGGGGGCAAGAGCAGTTCTTC,CASLRLAGGQEQFF
-,14,TRBV6-5,-,TRBJ1-5,TGTGCCAGCAGGGGGGACATTAGCAATCAGCCCCAGCATTTT,CASRGDISNQPQHF
TRBD1,15,TRBV2,once,TRBJ1-6,TGTGCCAGCCGTGATGGCAGGGGGCCTAATTCACCCCTCCACTTT,CASRDGRGPNSPLHF
-,14,TRBV5-1,-,TRBJ1-2,TGCGCCAGCAGCATGGGAAAGCCCGACTATGGCTACACCTTC,CASSMGKPDYGYTF